This T cell receptor (beta chain) emerged from a study of blood T cells in healthy people across ages. As for the study in general: Template switching picked up about one barcoded beta molecule for each two T cells.

From germline, CDR1 is SGHDT and CDR2 YYEEEE. This CDR3 is 15 amino acids long. Deletions cut 4 bases from V and 2 bases from J, with 15 bases between. Using a J-beta primer mix together with a sample-barcoded 5' primer, a second PCR was run for about 6 to 12 cycles. TCRdb re-called the 5' RACE reads with MiXCR, one entry per CDR3 protein. The data show around 800,000 distinct CDR3 sequences, about 46% seen once. At least 7 million PBMCs were isolated per sample. The specimen sequenced was blood. The TCR originated in a man older than 75 in good health. The rearrangement links TRBV5-6 to TRBJ1-1; no definite D call. This CDR3 reads CASSAAYGVNTEAFF. DNA of the CDR3: TGTGCCAGCAGCGCGGCTTACGGAGTTAACACTGAAGCTTTCTTT. Filled out from reference TRBV5-6 and TRBJ1-1, the complete variable domain reads DAGVTQSPTHLIKTRGQQVTLRCSPKSGHDTVSWYQQALGQGPQFIFQYYEEEERQRGNFPDRFSGHQFPNYSSELNVNALLLGDSALYLCASSAAYGVNTEAFFGQGTRLTVV.